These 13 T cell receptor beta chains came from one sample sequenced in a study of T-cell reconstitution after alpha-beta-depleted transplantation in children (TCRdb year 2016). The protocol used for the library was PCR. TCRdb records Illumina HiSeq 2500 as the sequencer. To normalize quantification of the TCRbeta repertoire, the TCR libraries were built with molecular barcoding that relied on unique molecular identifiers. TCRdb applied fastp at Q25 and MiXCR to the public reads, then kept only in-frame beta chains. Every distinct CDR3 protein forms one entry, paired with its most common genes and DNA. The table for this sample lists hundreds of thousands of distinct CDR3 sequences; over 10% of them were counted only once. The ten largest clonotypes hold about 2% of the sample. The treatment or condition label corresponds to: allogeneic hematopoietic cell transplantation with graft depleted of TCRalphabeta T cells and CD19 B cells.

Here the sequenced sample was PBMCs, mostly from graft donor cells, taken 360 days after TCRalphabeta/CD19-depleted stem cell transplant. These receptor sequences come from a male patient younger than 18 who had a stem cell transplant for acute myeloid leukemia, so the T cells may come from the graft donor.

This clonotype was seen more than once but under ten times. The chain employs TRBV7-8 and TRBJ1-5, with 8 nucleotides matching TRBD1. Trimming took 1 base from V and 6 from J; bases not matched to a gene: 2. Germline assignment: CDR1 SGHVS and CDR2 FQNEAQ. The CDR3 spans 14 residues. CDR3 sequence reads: CASSLDRGSQPQHF. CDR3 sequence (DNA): TGTGCCAGCAGCTTAGACAGGGGGAGTCAGCCCCAGCATTTT.

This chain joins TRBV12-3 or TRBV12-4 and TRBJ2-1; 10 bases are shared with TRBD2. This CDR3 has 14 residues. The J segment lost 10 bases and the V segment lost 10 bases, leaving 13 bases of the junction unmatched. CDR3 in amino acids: CATFQRGSGREQFF. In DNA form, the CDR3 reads TGTGCCACTTTCCAAAGGGGTAGCGGGAGGGAGCAGTTCTTC.

The CDR3 nucleotides are TGTGCCAGCAGCGTAGAAGGGGCAGGGGGCTGGTACGAGCAGTACTTC. Its translation is CASSVEGAGGWYEQYF. The chain has TRBV9 and TRBJ2-7, with 8 nucleotides matching TRBD1. This CDR3 comprises 16 residues. Germline trimming cut 0 bases from V and 4 bases from J; bases unmatched to any gene: 9. CDR1 and CDR2 (germline): SGDLS, YYNGEE.

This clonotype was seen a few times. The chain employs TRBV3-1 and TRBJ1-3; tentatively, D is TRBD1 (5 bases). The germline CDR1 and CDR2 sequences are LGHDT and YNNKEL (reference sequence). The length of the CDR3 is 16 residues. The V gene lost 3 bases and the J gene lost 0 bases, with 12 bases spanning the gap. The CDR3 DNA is TGTGCCAGCAGCCAGTACAGGAGATTCTCTGGAAACACCATATATTTT. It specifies CASSQYRRFSGNTIYF.

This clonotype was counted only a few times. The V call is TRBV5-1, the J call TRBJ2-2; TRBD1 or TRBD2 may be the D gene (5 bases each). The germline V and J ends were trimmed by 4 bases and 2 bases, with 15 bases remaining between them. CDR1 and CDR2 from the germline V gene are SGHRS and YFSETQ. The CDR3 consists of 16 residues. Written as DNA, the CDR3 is TGCGCCAGCAGCCCTGGGACCACCCCTAACACCGGGGAGCTGTTTTTT. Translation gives CASSPGTTPNTGELFF.

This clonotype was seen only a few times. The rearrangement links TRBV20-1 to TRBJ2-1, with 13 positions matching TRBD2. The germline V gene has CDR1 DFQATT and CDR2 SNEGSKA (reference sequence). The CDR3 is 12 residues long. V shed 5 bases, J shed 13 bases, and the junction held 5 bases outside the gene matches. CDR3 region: CSADPGLAGQFF. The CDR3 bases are TGCAGTGCTGACCCGGGACTAGCGGGACAGTTCTTC.

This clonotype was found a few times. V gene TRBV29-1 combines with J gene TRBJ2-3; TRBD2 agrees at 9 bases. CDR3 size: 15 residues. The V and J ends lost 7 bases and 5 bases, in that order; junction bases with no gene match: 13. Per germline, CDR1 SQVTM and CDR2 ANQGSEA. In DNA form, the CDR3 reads TGCAGCGAGGGAGTTCTAGCGGGGCGGGGAGATACGCAGTATTTT. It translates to CSEGVLAGRGDTQYF.

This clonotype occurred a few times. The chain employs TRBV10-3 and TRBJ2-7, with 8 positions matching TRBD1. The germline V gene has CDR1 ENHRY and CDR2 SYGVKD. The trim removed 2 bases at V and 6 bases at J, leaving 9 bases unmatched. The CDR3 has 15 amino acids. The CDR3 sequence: CAISERRDRSSEQYF. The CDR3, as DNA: TGTGCCATCAGTGAGAGGCGGGACAGGTCTTCCGAGCAGTACTTC.

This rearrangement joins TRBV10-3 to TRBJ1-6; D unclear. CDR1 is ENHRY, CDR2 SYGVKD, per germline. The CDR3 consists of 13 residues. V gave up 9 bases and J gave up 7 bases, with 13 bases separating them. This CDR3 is CAMRVTTNSPLHF. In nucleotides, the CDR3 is TGTGCCATGAGGGTCACGACCAATTCACCCCTCCACTTT.

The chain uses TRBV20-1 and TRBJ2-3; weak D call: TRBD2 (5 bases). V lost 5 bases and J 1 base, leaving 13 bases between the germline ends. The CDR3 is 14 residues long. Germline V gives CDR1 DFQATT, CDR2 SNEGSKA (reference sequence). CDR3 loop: CSAWAGAGTDTQYF. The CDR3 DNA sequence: TGCAGTGCTTGGGCCGGAGCGGGCACAGATACGCAGTATTTT.

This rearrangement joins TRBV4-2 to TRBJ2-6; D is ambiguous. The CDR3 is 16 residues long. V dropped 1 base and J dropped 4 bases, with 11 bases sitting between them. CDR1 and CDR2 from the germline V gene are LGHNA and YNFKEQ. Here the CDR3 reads CASSQVGSDGANVLTF. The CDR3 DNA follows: TGTGCCAGCAGCCAAGTGGGGTCGGACGGGGCCAACGTCCTGACTTTC.

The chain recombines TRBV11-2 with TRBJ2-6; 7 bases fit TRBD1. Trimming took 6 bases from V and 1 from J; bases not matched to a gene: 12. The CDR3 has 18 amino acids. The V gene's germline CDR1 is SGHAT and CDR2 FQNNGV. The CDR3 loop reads CASSQIRGTISGANVLTF. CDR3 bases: TGTGCCAGCAGTCAAATCAGGGGGACGATTTCTGGGGCCAACGTCCTGACTTTC. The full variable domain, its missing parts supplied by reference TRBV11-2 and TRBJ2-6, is EAGVAQSPRYKIIEKRQSVAFWCNPISGHATLYWYQQILGQGPKLLIQFQNNGVVDDSQLPKDRFSAERLKGVDSTLKIQPAKLEDSAVYLCASSQIRGTISGANVLTFGAGSRLTVL.

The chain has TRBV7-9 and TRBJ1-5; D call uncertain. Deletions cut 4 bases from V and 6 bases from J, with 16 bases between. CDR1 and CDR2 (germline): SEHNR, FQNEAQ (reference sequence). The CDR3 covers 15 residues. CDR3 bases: TGTGCCAGCAGCTCGGACCCAGCGTTGGGTCAGCCCCAGCATTTT. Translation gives CASSSDPALGQPQHF.